This T cell receptor beta chain was captured by sequencing in a study of cytomegalovirus exposure and HLA in healthy donors. To note about this clone: Its antigen is currently unknown.

Per the germline V gene, CDR1 is GTSNPN and CDR2 is SVGIG (reference sequence). The CDR3 contains 15 residues. Trimming left V 8 bases short and J 1 base short, with 18 bases between. Assay: immunoSEQ multiplex PCR; the TCRdb copy retains only in-frame clones and omits some. The sample lists 330,000 or so clones; 80% to 90% were seen once. Study results and limitations: The investigators catalogued 150 to 200 TCR beta chains as cytomegalovirus-associated. Specific recognition of CMV antigens was confirmed in vitro for a few chains (all CMV-associated).

This rearrangement joins TRBV30 to TRBJ2-1; possible D gene TRBD1, 6 bases. Sequenced: PBMCs. This sequence was found in a woman in her late teens or twenties in good health and CMV-seronegative. DNA for the CDR3: TGTGCCCTCACAGGGACACGGAGTTCCTACAATGAGCAGTTCTTC. Translation: CALTGTRSSYNEQFF.